The source of this TCR beta chain is a study of CD8+ T cells in alopecia areata. Overall study findings and caveats: The study found tofacitinib significantly decreased scalp clonality and expanded CD8+ clones among the top 100. Whether baseline CD8+ expansion is linked to response remains uncertain, given a single nonresponder. Scalp and blood retained many expanded lesional clones during tofacitinib.

Stated treatment: oral pan-JAK inhibitor, 5-10 mg twice daily. On this clone itself: The antigen remains unidentified.

Extraction and reverse transcription of RNA yielded cDNA as the sequencing template. The data were produced by immunoSEQ multiplex PCR, yet TCRdb's version contains in-frame clones alone and is incomplete. The repertoire has 200,000 or so clones, roughly 50% of them found once; the top ten carry about 5.5%. With 4 bases removed from V and 4 bases from J, the gap between germline ends came to 5 bases. Germline assignment: CDR1 SGHNT and CDR2 YYREEE (reference sequence). The CDR3 totals 12 residues. J is TRBJ2-2 and V is TRBV5-4; unclear D gene. This clonotype originated in a human donor with alopecia areata. Sequencing was performed on CD4+ T cells sorted from blood, taken at week 24, from a patient treated with tofacitinib. CDR3 nucleotides: TGTGCCAGCAGCCCGATCACCGGGGAGCTGTTTTTT. Protein sequence: CASSPITGELFF.